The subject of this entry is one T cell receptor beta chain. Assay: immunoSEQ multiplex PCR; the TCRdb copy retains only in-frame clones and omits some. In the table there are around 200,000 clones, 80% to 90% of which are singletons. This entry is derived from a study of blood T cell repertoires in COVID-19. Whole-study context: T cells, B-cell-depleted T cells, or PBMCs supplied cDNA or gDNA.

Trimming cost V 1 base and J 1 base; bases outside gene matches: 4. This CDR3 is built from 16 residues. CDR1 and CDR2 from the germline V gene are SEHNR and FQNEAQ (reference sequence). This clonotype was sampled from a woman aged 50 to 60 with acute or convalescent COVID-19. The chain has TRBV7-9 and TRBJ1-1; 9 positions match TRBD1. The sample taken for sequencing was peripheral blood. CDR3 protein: CASSLGGQGWNTEAFF. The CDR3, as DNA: TGTGCCAGCAGCTTAGGGGGACAGGGTTGGAACACTGAAGCTTTCTTT.